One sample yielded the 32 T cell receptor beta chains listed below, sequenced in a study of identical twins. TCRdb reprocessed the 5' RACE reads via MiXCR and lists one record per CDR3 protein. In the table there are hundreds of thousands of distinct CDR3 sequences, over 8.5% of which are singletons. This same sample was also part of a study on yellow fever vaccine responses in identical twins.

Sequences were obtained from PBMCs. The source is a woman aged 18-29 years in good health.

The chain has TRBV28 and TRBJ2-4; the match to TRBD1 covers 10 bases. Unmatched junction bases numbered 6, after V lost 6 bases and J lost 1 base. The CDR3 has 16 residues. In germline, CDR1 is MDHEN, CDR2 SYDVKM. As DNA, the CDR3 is TGTGCCAGCAGATCTCCGGGACAGGGGGCCAAAAACATTCAGTACTTC. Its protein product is CASRSPGQGAKNIQYF.

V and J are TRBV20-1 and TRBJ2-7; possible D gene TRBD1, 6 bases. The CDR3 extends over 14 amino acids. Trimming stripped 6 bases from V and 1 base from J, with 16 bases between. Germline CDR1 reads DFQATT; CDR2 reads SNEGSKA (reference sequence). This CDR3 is CSALPQGSSYEQYF. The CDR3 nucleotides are TGCAGTGCCCTTCCTCAGGGGAGTTCCTACGAGCAGTACTTC.

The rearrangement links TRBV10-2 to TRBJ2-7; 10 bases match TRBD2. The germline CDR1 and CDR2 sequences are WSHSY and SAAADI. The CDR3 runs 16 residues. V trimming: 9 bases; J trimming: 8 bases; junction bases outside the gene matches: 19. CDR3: CARAPGLAHDLSQQYF. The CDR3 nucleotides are TGCGCCAGGGCTCCGGGACTAGCGCACGATCTATCACAGCAGTACTTC.

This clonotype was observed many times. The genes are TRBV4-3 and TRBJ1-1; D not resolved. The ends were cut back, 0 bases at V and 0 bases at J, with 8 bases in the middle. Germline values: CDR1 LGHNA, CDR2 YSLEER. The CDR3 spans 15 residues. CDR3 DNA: TGCGCCAGCAGCCAAGATCCACAGCTGAACACTGAAGCTTTCTTT. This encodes CASSQDPQLNTEAFF.

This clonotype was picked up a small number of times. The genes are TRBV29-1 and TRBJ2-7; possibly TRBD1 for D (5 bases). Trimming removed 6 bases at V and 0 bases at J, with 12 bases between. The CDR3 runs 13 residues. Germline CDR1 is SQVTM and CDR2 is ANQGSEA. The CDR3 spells CSVVTVSSYEQYF. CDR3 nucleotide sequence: TGCAGCGTGGTGACAGTGAGCTCCTACGAGCAGTACTTC.

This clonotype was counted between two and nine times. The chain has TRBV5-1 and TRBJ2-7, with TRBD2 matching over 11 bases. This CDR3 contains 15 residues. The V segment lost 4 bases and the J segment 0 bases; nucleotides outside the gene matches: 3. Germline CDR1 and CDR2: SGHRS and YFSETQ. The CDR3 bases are TGCGCCAGCAGCGTAGCGGGGGGGATCTCCTACGAGCAGTACTTC. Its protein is CASSVAGGISYEQYF.

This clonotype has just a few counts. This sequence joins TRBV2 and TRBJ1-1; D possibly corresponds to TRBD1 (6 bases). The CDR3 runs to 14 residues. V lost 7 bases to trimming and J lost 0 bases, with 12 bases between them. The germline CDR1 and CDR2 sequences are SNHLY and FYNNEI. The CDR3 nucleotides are TGTGCCAGCACCAAGGACAGACTGAACACTGAAGCTTTCTTT. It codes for CASTKDRLNTEAFF.

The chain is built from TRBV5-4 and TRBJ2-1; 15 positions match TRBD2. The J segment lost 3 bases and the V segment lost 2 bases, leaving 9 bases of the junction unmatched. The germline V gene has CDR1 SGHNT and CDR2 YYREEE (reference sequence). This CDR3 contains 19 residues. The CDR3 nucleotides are TGTGCCAGCAGCTTCATGGGACTAGCGGGAGGCACTTTCTACAATGAGCAGTTCTTC. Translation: CASSFMGLAGGTFYNEQFF. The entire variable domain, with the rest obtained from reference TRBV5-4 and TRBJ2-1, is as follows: ETGVTQSPTHLIKTRGQQVTLRCSSQSGHNTVSWYQQALGQGPQFIFQYYREEENGRGNFPPRFSGLQFPNYSSELNVNALELDDSALYLCASSFMGLAGGTFYNEQFFGPGTRLTVL.

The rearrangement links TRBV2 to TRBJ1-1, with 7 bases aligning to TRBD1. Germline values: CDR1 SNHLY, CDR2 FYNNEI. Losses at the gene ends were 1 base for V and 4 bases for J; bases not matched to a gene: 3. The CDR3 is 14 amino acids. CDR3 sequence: CASSEVGTATEAFF. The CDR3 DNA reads TGTGCCAGCAGTGAAGTAGGGACAGCCACTGAAGCTTTCTTT.

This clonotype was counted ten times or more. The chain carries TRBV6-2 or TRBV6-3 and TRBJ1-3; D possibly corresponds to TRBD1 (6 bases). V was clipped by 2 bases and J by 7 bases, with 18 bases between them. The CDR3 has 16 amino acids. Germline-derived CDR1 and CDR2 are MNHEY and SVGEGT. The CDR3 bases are TGTGCCAGCAGTTACCCGGAGCAGGGGAGCGGCAACACCATATATTTT. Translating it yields CASSYPEQGSGNTIYF.

The DNA of the CDR3 is TGTGCCAGCAGCGACCCCCCGGACTGGCCGCACAATGAGCAGTTCTTC. It encodes CASSDPPDWPHNEQFF. The chain has TRBV6-1 and TRBJ2-1, with TRBD2 as a possible D gene (5 bases). The CDR3 contains 16 residues. Per germline, CDR1 MNHNS and CDR2 SASEGT. Trimming took 6 bases from V and 5 from J, leaving 20 bases between them.

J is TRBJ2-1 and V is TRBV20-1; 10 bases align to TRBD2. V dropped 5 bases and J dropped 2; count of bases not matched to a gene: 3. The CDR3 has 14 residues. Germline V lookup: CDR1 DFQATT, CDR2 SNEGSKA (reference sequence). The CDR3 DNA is TGCAGTGCTCAAGCGGGAGGGCCCTACAATGAGCAGTTCTTC. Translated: CSAQAGGPYNEQFF.

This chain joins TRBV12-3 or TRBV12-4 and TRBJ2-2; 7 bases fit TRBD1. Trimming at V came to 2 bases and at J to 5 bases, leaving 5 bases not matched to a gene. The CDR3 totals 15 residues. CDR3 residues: CASSLKGARTGELFF. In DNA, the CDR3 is TGTGCCAGCAGTTTAAAGGGGGCGAGGACCGGGGAGCTGTTTTTT.

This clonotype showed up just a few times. CDR3 residues: CAIRGGGNTGELFF. The CDR3 nucleotides are TGTGCCATCAGGGGAGGGGGCAACACCGGGGAGCTGTTTTTT. The rearrangement links TRBV10-3 to TRBJ2-2, with D perhaps TRBD1 or TRBD2 (7 bases each). V lost 6 bases to trimming and J lost 2 bases, with 10 bases between them. CDR3 length equals 14 residues. Germline CDR1 reads ENHRY; CDR2 reads SYGVKD.

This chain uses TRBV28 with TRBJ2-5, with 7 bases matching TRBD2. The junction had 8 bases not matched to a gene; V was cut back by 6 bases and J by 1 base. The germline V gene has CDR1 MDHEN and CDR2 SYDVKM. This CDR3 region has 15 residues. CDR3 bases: TGTGCCAGCAGCGGGACTACCTTTCTCCAAGAGACCCAGTACTTC. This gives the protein CASSGTTFLQETQYF.

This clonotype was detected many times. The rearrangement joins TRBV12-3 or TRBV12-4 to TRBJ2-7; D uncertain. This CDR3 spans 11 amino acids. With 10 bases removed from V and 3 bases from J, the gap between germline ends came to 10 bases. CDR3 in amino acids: CAIAINYEQYF. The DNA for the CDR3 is TGTGCCATCGCTATCAACTACGAGCAGTACTTC.

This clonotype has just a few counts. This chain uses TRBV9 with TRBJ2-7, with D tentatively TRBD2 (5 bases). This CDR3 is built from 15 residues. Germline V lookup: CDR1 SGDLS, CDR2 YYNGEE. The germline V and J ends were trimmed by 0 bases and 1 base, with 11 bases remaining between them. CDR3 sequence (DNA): TGTGCCAGCAGCGTAGACGAGCGGCCTTCCTACGAGCAGTACTTC. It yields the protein CASSVDERPSYEQYF.

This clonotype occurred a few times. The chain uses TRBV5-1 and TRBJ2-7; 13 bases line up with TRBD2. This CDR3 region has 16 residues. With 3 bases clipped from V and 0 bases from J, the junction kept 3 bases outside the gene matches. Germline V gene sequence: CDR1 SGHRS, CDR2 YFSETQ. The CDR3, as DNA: TGCGCCAGCAGCTCGGGACTAGCGGGGATCTCCTACGAGCAGTACTTC. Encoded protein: CASSSGLAGISYEQYF.

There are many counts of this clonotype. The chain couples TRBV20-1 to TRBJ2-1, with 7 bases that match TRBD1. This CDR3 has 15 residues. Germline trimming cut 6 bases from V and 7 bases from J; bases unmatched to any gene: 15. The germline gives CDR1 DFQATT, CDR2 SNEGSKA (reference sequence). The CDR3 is CSAGSSQTGTNEQFF. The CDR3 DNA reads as TGCAGTGCCGGATCCTCTCAGACAGGGACGAATGAGCAGTTCTTC.

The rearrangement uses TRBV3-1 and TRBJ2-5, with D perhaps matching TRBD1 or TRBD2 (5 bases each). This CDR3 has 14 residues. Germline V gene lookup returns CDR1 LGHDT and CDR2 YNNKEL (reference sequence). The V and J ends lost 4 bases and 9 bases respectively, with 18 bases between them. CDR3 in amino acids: CASSPPGRQSAQYF. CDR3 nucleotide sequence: TGTGCCAGCAGCCCTCCGGGACGCCAATCGGCCCAGTACTTC.

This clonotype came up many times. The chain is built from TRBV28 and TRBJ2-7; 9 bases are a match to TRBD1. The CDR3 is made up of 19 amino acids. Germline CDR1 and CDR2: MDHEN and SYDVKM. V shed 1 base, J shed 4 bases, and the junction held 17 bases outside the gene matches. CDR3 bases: TGTGCCAGCAGTTTATCCGTAAGCGGGTTGGGACAGGGAGCATACGAGCAGTACTTC. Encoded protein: CASSLSVSGLGQGAYEQYF.

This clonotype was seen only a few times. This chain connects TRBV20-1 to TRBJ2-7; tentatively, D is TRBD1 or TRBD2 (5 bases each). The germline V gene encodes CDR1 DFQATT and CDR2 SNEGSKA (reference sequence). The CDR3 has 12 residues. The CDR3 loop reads CRAVGASYEQYF. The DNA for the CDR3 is TGCAGGGCTGTCGGGGCTTCCTACGAGCAGTACTTC.

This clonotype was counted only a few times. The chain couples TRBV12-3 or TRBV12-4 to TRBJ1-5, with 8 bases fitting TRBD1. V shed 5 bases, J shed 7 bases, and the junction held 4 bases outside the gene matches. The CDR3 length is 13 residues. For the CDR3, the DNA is TGTGCCAGCAGTCCAGGGGGCGACCAGCCCCAGCATTTT. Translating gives CASSPGGDQPQHF.

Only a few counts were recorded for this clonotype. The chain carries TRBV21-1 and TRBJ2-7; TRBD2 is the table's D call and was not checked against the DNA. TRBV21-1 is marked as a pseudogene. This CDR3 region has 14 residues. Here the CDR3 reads CASRGLLKTLEQYF. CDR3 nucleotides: TGTGCCAGCAGAGGACTCCTCAAGACCCTCGAGCAGTACTTC.

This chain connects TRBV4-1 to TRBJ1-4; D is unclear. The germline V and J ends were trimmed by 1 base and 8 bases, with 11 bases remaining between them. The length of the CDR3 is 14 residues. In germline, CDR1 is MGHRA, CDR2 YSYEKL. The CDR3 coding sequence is TGCGCCAGCAGCCAAGTGGGCGACTGGGAAAAACTGTTTTTT. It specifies CASSQVGDWEKLFF.

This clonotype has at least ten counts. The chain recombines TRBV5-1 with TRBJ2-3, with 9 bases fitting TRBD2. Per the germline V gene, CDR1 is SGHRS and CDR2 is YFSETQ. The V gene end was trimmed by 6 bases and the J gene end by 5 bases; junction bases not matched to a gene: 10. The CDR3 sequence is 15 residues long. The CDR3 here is CASIGSTSGGDTQYF. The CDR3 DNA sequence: TGCGCCAGCATCGGGTCGACTAGCGGTGGAGATACGCAGTATTTT.

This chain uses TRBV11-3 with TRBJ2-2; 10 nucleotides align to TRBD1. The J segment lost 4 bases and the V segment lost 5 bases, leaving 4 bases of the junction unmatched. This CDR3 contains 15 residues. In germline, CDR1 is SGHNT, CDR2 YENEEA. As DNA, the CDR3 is TGTGCCAGCAGCGAGACAGGGGGCATCACCGGGGAGCTGTTTTTT. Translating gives CASSETGGITGELFF.

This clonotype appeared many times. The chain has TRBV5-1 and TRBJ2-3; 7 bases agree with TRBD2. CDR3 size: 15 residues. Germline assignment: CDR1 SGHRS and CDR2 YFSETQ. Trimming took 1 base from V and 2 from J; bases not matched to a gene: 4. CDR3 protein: CASSLRGLPTDTQYF. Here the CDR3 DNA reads TGCGCCAGCAGCTTGAGGGGACTACCCACAGATACGCAGTATTTT.

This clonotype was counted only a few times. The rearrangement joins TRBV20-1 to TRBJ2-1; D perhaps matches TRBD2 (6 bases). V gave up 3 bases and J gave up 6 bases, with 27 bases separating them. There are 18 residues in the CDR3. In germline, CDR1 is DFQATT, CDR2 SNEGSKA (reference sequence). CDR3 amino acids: CSASYSGRRGQPPNEQFF. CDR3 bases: TGCAGTGCTAGTTATTCGGGGCGGCGGGGCCAGCCCCCCAATGAGCAGTTCTTC.

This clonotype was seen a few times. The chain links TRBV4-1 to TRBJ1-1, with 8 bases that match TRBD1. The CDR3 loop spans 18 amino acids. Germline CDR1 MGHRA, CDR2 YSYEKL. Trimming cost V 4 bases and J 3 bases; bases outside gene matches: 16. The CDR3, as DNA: TGCGCCAGCAGCCTTAATGCGGTCCCCGGACAGGGTCACACTGAAGCTTTCTTT. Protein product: CASSLNAVPGQGHTEAFF.

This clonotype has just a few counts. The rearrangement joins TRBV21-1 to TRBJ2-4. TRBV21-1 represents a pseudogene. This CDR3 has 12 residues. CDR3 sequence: CASSRDTNIQYF. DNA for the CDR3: TGTGCCAGCAGCAGGGATACAAACATTCAGTACTTC.

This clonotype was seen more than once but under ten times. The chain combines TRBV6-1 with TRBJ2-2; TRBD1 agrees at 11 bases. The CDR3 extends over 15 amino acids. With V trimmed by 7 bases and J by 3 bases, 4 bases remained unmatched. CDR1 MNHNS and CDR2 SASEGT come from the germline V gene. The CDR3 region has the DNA TGTGCCAGCAAAGGACAGGGGGCGTACACCGGGGAGCTGTTTTTT. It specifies CASKGQGAYTGELFF.